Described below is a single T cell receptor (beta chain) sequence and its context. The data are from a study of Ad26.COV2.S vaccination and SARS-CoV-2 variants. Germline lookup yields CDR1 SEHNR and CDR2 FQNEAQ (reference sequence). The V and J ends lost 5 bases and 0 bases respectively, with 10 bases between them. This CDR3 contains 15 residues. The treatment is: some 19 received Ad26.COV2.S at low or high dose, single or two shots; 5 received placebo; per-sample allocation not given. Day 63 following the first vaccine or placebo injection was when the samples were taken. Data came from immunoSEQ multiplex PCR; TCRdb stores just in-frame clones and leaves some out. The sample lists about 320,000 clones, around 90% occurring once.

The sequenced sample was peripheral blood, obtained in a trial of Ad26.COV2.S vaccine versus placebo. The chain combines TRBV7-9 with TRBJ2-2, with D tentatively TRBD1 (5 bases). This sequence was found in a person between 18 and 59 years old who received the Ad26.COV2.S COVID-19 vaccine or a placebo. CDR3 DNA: TGTGCCAGCAGCGCTGGACACCCGAACACCGGGGAGCTGTTTTTT. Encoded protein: CASSAGHPNTGELFF.